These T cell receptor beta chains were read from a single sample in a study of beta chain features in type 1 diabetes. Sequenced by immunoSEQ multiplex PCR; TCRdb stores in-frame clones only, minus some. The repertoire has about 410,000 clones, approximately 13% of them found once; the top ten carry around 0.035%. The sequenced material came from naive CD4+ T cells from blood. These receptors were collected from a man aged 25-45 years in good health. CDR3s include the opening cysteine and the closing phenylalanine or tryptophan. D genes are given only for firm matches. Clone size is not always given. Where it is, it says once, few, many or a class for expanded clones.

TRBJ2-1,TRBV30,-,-,CAWSGARTPSSYNEQFF,TGTGCCTGGAGTGGGGCCCGGACACCTAGCTCCTACAATGAGCAGTTCTTC
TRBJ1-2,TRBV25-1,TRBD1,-,CASSVGTGYGYTF,TGTGCCAGCAGTGTAGGGACAGGCTATGGCTACACCTTC
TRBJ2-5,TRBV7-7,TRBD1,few,CASSRDRKETQYF,TGTGCCAGCAGCCGGGACAGAAAAGAGACCCAGTACTTC
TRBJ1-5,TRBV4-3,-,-,CASSQDLSHTNQPQHF,TGCGCCAGCAGCCAAGATTTAAGTCACACAAATCAGCCCCAGCATTTT
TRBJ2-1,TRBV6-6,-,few,CASSYGGYEQFF,TGTGCCAGCAGTTACGGGGGGTATGAGCAGTTCTTC
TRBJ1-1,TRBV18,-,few,CASSQVNSNTEAFF,TGTGCCAGCTCACAAGTCAATTCGAACACTGAAGCTTTCTTT
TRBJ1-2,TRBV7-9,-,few,CASIKPGAPYGYTF,TGTGCCAGCATCAAGCCGGGGGCTCCCTATGGCTACACCTTC
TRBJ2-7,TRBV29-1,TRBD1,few,CSVETQGTHEQYF,TGCAGCGTTGAAACACAGGGGACCCACGAGCAGTACTTC
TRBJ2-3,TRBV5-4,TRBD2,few,CASSSRLAGSTDTQYF,TGTGCCAGCAGCTCGCGACTAGCGGGGTCCACAGATACGCAGTATTTT
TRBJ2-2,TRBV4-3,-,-,CASSQVVALPGTLNTGELFF,TGCGCCAGCAGCCAAGTGGTTGCTTTACCCGGAACTCTTAACACCGGGGAGCTGTTTTTT
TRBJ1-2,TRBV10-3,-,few,CAISESIRGDGYTF,TGTGCCATCAGTGAGTCGATCAGAGGAGATGGCTACACCTTC
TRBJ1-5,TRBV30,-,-,CAWSGNSNQPQHF,TGTGCCTGGTCAGGGAATAGCAATCAGCCCCAGCATTTT
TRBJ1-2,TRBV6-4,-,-,CASSDSAGISGYTF,TGTGCCAGCAGTGACTCGGCAGGAATAAGTGGCTACACCTTC
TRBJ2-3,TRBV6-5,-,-,CASSQNTDTQYF,TGTGCCAGCAGCCAAAACACAGATACGCAGTATTTT
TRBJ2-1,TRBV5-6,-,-,CASSLTGVKFF,TGTGCCAGCAGCTTAACAGGCGTTAAATTCTTC
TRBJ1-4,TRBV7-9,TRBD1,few,CASSLQSGTGVNTNEKLFF,TGTGCCAGCAGCTTACAATCTGGGACAGGGGTAAATACTAATGAAAAACTGTTTTTT
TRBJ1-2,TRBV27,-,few,CASSSGPGESAGDGYTF,TGTGCCAGCAGTTCAGGGCCGGGCGAGTCGGCGGGCGATGGCTACACCTTC
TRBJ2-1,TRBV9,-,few,CASSVNTYNEQFF,TGTGCCAGCAGCGTTAACACTTACAATGAGCAGTTCTTC
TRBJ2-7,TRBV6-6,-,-,CASSYRSSYEQYF,TGTGCCAGCAGTTACCGGAGCTCCTACGAGCAGTACTTC
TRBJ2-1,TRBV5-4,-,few,CASSQWTDNEQFF,TGTGCCAGCAGCCAGTGGACAGATAATGAGCAGTTCTTC
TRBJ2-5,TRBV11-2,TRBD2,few,CASSARLAGGEETQYF,TGTGCCAGCAGCGCCAGACTAGCGGGAGGGGAGGAGACCCAGTACTTC
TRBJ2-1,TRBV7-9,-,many,CASSSQRAGNEQFF,TGTGCCAGCAGCTCCCAGCGGGCTGGCAATGAGCAGTTCTTC
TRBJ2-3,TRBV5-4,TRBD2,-,CASSLTGLAADTQYF,TGTGCCAGCAGCTTGACTGGACTAGCAGCAGATACGCAGTATTTT
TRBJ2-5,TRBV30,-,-,CAGSGRLQETQYF,TGTGCCGGGAGTGGACGCCTCCAAGAGACCCAGTACTTC
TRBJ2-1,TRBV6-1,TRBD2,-,CASSEAASSGFPNEQFF,TGTGCCAGCAGTGAAGCAGCGTCTAGCGGCTTCCCCAATGAGCAGTTCTTC
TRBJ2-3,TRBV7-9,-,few,CASKPPGLLFTDTQYF,TGTGCCAGCAAACCTCCTGGACTACTCTTCACAGATACGCAGTATTTT
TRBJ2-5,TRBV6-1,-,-,CASRRQAQETQYF,TGTGCCAGCAGGAGACAGGCCCAAGAGACCCAGTACTTC
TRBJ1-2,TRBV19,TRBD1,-,CASSTGTDEGYTF,TGTGCCAGTAGTACCGGGACAGATGAGGGCTACACCTTC
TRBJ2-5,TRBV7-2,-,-,CASSFSETQYF,TGTGCCAGCAGCTTTTCAGAGACCCAGTACTTC
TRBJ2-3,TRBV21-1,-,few,CASSKQREGEDTQYF,TGTGCCAGCAGCAAACAGCGGGAGGGCGAAGATACGCAGTATTTT
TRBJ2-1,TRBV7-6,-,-,CASSLGVGSEQFF,TGTGCCAGCAGCTTAGGGGTAGGCAGTGAGCAGTTCTTC
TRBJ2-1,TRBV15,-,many,CATSRDRVEQFF,TGTGCCACCAGCAGAGATCGGGTAGAGCAGTTCTTC
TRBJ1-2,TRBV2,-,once,CATGGRLPYGYTF,TGTGCCACTGGAGGACGGCTACCCTATGGCTACACCTTC
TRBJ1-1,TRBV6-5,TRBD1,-,CASSRQGEVSTEAFF,TGTGCCAGCAGCCGACAGGGGGAGGTGAGCACTGAAGCTTTCTTT
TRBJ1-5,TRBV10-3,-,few,CAISGATEGNQPQHF,TGTGCCATCAGTGGGGCGACAGAGGGCAATCAGCCCCAGCATTTT
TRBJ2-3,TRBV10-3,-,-,CAISESTQRTQYF,TGTGCCATCAGTGAGTCGACTCAGAGGACGCAGTATTTT